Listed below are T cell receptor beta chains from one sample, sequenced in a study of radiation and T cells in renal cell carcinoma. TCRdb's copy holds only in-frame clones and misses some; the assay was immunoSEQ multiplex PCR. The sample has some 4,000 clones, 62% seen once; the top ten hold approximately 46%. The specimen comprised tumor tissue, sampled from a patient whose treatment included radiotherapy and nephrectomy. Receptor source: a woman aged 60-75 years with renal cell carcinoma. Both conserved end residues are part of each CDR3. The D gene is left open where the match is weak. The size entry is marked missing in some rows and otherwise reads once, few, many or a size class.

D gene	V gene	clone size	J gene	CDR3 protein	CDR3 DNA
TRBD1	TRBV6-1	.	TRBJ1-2	CALTGGGTSGYGYTF	TGTGCCCTTACAGGGGGTGGCACCTCGGGCTATGGCTACACCTTC
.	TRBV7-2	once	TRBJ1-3	CASSPRTDSGNTIYF	TGTGCCAGCAGCCCTAGGACAGACTCTGGAAACACCATATATTTT
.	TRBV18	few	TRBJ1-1	CASSPPGGWASPEAFF	TGTGCCAGCTCACCACCAGGCGGCTGGGCTTCTCCTGAAGCTTTCTTT
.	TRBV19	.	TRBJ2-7	CASSTSPTFYEQYF	TGTGCCTCATCTACTTCCCCGACGTTCTACGAGCAGTACTTC
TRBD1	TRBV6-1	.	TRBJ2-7	CASARDRGYEQYF	TGTGCCAGCGCCCGGGACAGGGGGTACGAGCAGTACTTC
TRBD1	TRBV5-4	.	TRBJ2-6	CASSPTGGRISGANVLTF	TGTGCCAGCAGCCCGACAGGGGGCCGCATCTCTGGGGCCAACGTCCTGACTTTC
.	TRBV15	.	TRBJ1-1	CATSSKTNTEAFF	TGTGCCACCAGCAGCAAGACGAACACTGAAGCTTTCTTT
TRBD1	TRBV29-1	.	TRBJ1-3	CSVDDFRDSSGNTIYF	TGCAGCGTTGACGATTTCCGGGACAGCTCTGGAAACACCATATATTTT
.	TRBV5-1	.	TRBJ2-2	CASRDNSAGELFF	TGCGCCTCACGGGACAACTCGGCCGGGGAGCTGTTTTTT
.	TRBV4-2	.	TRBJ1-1	CASSQAGGNTEAFF	TGTGCCAGCAGCCAAGCGGGCGGTAACACTGAAGCTTTCTTT
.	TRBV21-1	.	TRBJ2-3	CASSKRGIGTDTQYF	TGTGCCAGCAGCAAACGAGGGATCGGCACAGATACGCAGTATTTT
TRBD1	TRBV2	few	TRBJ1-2	CASNRGQGAGYGYTF	TGTGCCAGCAACAGGGGACAGGGTGCTGGCTATGGCTACACCTTC
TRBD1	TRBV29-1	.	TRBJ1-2	CSVDGDRGFSGYTF	TGCAGCGTTGATGGGGACAGGGGATTTAGTGGCTACACCTTC
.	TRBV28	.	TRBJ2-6	CASSLGGTGANVLTF	TGTGCCAGCAGTCTTGGGGGGACTGGGGCCAACGTCCTGACTTTC
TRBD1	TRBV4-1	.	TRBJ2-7	CASSQDIGAGGGYEQYF	TGCGCCAGCAGCCAAGATATCGGGGCAGGGGGCGGCTACGAGCAGTACTTC
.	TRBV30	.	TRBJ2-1	CAWTFGIAATYNEQFF	TGTGCCTGGACCTTCGGAATAGCGGCCACCTACAATGAGCAGTTCTTC
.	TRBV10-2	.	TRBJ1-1	CASRRDTEAFF	TGCGCCAGCAGAAGGGACACTGAAGCTTTCTTT
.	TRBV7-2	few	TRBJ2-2	CASSLAANTGELFF	TGTGCCAGCAGCTTAGCGGCGAACACCGGGGAGCTGTTTTTT
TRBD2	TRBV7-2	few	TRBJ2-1	CASSVGLASYNEQFF	TGTGCCAGCAGCGTGGGACTAGCCTCCTACAATGAGCAGTTCTTC
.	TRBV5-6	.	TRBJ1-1	CASSLAPQGRAFF	TGTGCCAGCAGCTTGGCCCCGCAGGGTAGAGCTTTCTTT
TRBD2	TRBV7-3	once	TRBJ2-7	CASRQSGLAGEEQYF	TGTGCCAGCAGACAGTCGGGACTAGCGGGGGAAGAGCAGTACTTC